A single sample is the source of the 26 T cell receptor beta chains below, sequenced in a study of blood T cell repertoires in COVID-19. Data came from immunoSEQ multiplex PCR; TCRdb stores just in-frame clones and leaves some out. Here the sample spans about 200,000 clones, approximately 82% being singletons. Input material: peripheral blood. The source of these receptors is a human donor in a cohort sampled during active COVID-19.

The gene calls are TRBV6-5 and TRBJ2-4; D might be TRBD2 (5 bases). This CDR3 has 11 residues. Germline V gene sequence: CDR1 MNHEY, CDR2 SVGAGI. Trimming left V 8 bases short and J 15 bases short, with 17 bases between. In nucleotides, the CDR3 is TGTGCCAGCGGTCCAACAACTAGATTGTACTTC. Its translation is CASGPTTRLYF.

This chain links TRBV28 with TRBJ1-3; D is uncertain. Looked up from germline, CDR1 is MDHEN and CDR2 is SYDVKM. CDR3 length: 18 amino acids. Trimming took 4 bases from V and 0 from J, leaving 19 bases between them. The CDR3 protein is CASSSTLRRVSSGNTIYF. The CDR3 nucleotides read TGTGCCAGCAGTTCAACGCTTAGGAGGGTTAGCTCTGGAAACACCATATATTTT.

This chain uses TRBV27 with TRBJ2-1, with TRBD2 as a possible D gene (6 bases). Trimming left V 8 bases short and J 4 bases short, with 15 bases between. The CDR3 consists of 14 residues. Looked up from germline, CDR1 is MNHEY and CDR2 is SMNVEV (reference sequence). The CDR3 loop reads CASAGGREYNEQFF. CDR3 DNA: TGTGCCAGCGCCGGGGGACGAGAATACAATGAGCAGTTCTTC.

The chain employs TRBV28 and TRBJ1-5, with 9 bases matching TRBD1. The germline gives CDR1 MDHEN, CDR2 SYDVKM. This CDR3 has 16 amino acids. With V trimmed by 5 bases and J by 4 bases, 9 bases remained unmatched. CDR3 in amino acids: CASSLLPGQGNQPQHF. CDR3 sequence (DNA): TGTGCCAGCAGTCTCCTACCGGGACAGGGAAATCAGCCCCAGCATTTT.

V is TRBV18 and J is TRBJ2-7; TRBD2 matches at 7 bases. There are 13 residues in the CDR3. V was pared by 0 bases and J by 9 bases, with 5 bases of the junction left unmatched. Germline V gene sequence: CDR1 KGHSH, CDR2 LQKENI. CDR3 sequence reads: CASSPPGLGRQYF. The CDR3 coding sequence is TGTGCCAGCTCACCACCTGGACTAGGACGGCAGTACTTC.

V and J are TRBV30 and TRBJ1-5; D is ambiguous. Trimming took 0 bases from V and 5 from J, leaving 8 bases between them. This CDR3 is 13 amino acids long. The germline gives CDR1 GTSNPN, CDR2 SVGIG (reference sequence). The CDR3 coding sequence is TGTGCCTGGAGTGTATACCGGGATCAGCCCCAGCATTTT. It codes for CAWSVYRDQPQHF.

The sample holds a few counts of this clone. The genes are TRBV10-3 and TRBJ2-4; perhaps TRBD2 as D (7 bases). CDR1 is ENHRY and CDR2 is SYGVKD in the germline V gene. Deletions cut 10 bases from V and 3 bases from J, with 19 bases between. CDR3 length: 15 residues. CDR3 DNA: TGTGCCACCCTGGCCAGGGGCGGGGGCAAAAACATTCAGTACTTC. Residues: CATLARGGGKNIQYF.

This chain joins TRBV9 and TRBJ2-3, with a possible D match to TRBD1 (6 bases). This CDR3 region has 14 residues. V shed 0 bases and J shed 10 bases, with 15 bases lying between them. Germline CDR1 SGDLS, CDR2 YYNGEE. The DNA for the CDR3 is TGTGCCAGCAGCGTAGCTACTAGAACAGGGTCGCAGTATTTT. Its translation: CASSVATRTGSQYF.

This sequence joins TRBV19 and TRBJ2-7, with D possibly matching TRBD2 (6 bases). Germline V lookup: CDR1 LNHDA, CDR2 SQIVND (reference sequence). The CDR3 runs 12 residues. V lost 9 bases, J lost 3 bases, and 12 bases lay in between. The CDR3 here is CASGSESYEQYF. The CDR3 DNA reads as TGTGCCAGCGGGAGTGAGAGCTACGAGCAGTACTTC.

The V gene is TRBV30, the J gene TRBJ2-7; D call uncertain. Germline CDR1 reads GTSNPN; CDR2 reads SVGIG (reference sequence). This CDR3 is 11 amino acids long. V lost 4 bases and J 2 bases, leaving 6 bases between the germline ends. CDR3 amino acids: CAWKEAYEQYF. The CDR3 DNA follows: TGTGCCTGGAAAGAGGCCTACGAGCAGTACTTC.

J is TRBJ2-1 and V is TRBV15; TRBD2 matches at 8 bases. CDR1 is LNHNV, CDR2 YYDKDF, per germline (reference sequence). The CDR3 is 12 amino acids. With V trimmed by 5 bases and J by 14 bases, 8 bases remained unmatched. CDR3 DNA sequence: TGTGCCACCAGCCCTTCGGGGCGGGAGGAGTTCTTC. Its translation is CATSPSGREEFF.

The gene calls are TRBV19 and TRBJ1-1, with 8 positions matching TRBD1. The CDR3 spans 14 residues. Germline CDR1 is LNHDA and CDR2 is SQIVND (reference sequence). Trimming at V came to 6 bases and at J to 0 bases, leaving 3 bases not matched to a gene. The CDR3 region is CASRDRVMNTEAFF. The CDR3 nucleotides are TGTGCCAGTAGGGACAGGGTCATGAACACTGAAGCTTTCTTT.

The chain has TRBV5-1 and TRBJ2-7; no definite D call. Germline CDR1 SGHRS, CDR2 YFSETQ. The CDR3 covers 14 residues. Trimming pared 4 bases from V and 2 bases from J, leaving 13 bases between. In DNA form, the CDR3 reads TGCGCCAGCAGCGACCTGACATTTCCCTACGAGCAGTACTTC. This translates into CASSDLTFPYEQYF.

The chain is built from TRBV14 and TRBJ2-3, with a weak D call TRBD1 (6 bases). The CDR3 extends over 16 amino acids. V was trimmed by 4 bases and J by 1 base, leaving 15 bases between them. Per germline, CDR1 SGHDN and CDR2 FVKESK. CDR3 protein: CASSPHTGYRTDTQYF. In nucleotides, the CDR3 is TGTGCCAGCAGCCCCCACACAGGGTACCGCACAGATACGCAGTATTTT.

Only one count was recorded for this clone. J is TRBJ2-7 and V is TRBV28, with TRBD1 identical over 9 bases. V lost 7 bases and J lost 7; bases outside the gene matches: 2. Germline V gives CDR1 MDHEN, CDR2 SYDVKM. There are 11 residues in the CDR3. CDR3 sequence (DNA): TGTGCCAGCACGACAGGGGGAGAGCAGTACTTC. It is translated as CASTTGGEQYF.

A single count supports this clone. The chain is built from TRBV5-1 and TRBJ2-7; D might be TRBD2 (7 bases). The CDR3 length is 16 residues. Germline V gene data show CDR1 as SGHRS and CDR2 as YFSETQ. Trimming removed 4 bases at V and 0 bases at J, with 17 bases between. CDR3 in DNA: TGCGCCAGCAGCGTCGGGGGGCGGGAGACCTCCTACGAGCAGTACTTC. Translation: CASSVGGRETSYEQYF.

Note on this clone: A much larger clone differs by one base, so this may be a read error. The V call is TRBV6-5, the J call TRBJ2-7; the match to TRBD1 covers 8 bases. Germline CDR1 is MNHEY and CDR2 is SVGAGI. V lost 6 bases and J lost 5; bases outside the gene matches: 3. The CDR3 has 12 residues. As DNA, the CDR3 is TGTGCCAGCAGCCCGGACAGGGACGAGCAGTACTTC. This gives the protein CASSPDRDEQYF.

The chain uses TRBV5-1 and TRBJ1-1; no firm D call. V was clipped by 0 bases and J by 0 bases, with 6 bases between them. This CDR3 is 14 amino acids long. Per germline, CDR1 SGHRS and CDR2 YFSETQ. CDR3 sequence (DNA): TGCGCCAGCAGCTTGGACAGCATGAACACTGAAGCTTTCTTT. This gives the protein CASSLDSMNTEAFF.

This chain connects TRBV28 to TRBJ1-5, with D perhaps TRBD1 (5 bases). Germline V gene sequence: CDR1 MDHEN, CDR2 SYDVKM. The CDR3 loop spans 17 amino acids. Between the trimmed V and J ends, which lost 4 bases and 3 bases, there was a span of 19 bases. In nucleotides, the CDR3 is TGTGCCAGCAGTTCCTCGGGCGGGGGGGATTTCAATCAGCCCCAGCATTTT. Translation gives CASSSSGGGDFNQPQHF.

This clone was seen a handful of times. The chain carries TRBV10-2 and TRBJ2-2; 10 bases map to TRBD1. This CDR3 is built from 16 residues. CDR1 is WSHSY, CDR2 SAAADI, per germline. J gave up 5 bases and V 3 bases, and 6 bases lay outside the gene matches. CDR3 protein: CASSDAGTGVTGELFF. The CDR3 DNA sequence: TGCGCCAGCAGTGACGCCGGGACAGGGGTTACCGGGGAGCTGTTTTTT.

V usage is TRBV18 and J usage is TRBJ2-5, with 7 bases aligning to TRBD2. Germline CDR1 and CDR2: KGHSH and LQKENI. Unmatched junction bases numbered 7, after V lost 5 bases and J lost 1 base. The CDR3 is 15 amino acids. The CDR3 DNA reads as TGTGCCAGCTCAGGGGGGGTAGCCCCCCAAGAGACCCAGTACTTC. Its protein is CASSGGVAPQETQYF. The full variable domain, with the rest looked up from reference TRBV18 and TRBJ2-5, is NAGVMQNPRHLVRRRGQEARLRCSPMKGHSHVYWYRQLPEEGLKFMVYLQKENIIDESGMPKERFSAEFPKEGPSILRIQQVVRGDSAAYFCASSGGVAPQETQYFGPGTRLLVL.

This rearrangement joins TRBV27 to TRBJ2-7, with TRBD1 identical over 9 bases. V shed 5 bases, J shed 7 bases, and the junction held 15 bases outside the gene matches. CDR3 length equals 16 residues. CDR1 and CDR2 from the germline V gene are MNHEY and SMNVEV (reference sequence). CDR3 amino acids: CASSAQMGTGLWEQYF. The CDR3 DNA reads TGTGCCAGCAGTGCCCAGATGGGGACAGGGCTGTGGGAGCAGTACTTC.

CDR3 sequence reads: CASSAPRRDGGELFF. CDR3 in DNA: TGTGCCAGCAGCGCCCCCAGGAGGGATGGCGGGGAGCTGTTTTTT. The V call is TRBV5-6, the J call TRBJ2-2, with D maybe TRBD2 (6 bases). Between the trimmed V and J ends, which lost 4 bases and 7 bases, there was a span of 17 bases. CDR1 is SGHDT, CDR2 YYEEEE, per germline. The CDR3 length is 15 residues. Full variable domain (remainder filled in from reference TRBV5-6 and TRBJ2-2): DAGVTQSPTHLIKTRGQQVTLRCSPKSGHDTVSWYQQALGQGPQFIFQYYEEEERQRGNFPDRFSGHQFPNYSSELNVNALLLGDSALYLCASSAPRRDGGELFFGEGSRLTVL.

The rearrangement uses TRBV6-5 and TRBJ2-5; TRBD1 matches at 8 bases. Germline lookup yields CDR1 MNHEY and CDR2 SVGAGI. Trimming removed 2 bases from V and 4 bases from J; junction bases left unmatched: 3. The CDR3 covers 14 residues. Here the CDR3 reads CASSYTTGGETQYF. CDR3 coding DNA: TGTGCCAGCAGTTACACTACAGGGGGAGAGACCCAGTACTTC.

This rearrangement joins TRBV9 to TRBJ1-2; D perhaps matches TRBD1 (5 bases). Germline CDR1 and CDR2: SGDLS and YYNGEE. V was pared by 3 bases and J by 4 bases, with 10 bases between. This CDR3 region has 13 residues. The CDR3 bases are TGTGCCAGCAGCGCCGACAGTACCTATGGCTACACCTTC. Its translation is CASSADSTYGYTF.

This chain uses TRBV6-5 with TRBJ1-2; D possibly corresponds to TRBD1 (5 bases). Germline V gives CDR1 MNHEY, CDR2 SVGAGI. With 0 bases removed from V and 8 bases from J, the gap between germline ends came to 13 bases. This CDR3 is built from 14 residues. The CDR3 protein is CASSYSAGRGGYTF. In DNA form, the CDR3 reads TGTGCCAGCAGTTACTCGGCGGGGCGCGGGGGCTACACCTTC.